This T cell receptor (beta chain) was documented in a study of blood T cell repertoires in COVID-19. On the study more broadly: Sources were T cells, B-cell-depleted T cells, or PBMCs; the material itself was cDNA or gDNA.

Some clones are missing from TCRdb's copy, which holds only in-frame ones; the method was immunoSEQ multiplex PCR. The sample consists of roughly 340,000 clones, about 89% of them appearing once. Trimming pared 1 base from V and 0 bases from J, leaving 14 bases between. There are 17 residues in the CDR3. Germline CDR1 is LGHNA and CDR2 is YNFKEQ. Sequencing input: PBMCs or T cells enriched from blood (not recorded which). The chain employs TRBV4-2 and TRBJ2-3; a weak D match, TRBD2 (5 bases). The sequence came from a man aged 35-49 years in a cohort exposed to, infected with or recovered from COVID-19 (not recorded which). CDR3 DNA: TGTGCCAGCAGCCAAGTACTCCCCGGGATTAGCACAGATACGCAGTATTTT. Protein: CASSQVLPGISTDTQYF.